These 26 T cell receptor beta chains originate from one sample sequenced in a study of T cell responses to AZD1222 COVID-19 vaccine. TCRdb's table, derived via immunoSEQ multiplex PCR, lists solely in-frame clones and lacks some. The sample consists of 95,000 to 110,000 clones, around nine tenths of them appearing once. Here the sequenced sample was peripheral blood, taken 28 days after the second AZD1222 dose. The receptors originated from an adult who received the AZD1222 COVID-19 vaccine.

The rearrangement joins TRBV6-5 to TRBJ1-6, with D uncertain. V dropped 6 bases and J dropped 7 bases, with 10 bases sitting between them. This CDR3 has 13 amino acids. Germline V CDR1 and CDR2: MNHEY, SVGAGI. The CDR3 DNA reads TGTGCCAGCAGCCAGATAAAGAATTCACCCCTCCACTTT. Translating gives CASSQIKNSPLHF.

The chain recombines TRBV12-3 or TRBV12-4 with TRBJ2-7; D remains ambiguous. V lost 5 bases to trimming and J lost 5 bases, with 10 bases between them. This CDR3 spans 12 amino acids. The CDR3 DNA reads as TGTGCCAGCAGTCCTAGAGCCCACGAGCAGTACTTC. The encoded protein is CASSPRAHEQYF.

J is TRBJ1-2 and V is TRBV29-1, with D unclear. This CDR3 is built from 16 residues. V gave up 0 bases and J gave up 4 bases, with 18 bases separating them. Germline V CDR1 and CDR2: SQVTM, ANQGSEA. The CDR3 spells CSVEEQWRASGYGYTF. The CDR3 DNA reads TGCAGCGTTGAAGAACAATGGAGGGCCTCCGGCTATGGCTACACCTTC.

This clone was recorded only once. The chain uses TRBV7-6 and TRBJ1-1; D remains unclear. The CDR3 is 14 amino acids. Germline lookup yields CDR1 SGHVS and CDR2 FNYEAQ. Between the trimmed V and J ends, which lost 0 bases and 2 bases, there was a span of 7 bases. This CDR3 reads CASSLAGRNTEAFF. DNA for the CDR3: TGTGCCAGCAGCTTAGCCGGTCGAAACACTGAAGCTTTCTTT.

This sequence joins TRBV7-2 and TRBJ2-6; D ambiguous. The CDR3 is 15 residues long. Germline CDR1 SGHTA, CDR2 FQGNSA. V gave up 4 bases and J gave up 2 bases, with 9 bases separating them. CDR3: CASSSRLPGANVLTF. The CDR3, as DNA: TGTGCCAGCAGCTCTCGCCTTCCTGGGGCCAACGTCCTGACTTTC.

The gene calls are TRBV7-9 and TRBJ2-2, with D possibly matching TRBD1 (6 bases). The CDR3 length is 16 residues. Germline lookup yields CDR1 SEHNR and CDR2 FQNEAQ (reference sequence). V was cut by 1 base and J by 2 bases, with 11 bases left in between. The CDR3: CASSLVGTYNTGELFF. CDR3 nucleotides: TGTGCCAGCAGCTTAGTCGGGACATATAACACCGGGGAGCTGTTTTTT.

Comment on this clone: This CDR3 is also generated by other DNA sequences in the sample. This chain connects TRBV18 to TRBJ1-1; no clear D. Looked up from germline, CDR1 is KGHSH and CDR2 is LQKENI. V gave up 3 bases and J gave up 1 base, with 6 bases separating them. CDR3 length: 13 residues. The CDR3: CASSPTRNTEAFF. For the CDR3, the DNA is TGTGCCAGCTCACCCACCAGGAACACTGAAGCTTTCTTT.

This chain joins TRBV28 and TRBJ1-3, with 7 bases aligning to TRBD1. CDR3 length: 15 residues. The germline gives CDR1 MDHEN, CDR2 SYDVKM. V lost 4 bases and J lost 1; bases outside the gene matches: 4. The CDR3 loop reads CASSSQGTSGNTIYF. CDR3 coding DNA: TGTGCCAGCAGTTCACAGGGGACGTCTGGAAACACCATATATTTT.

CDR3 sequence reads: CASSITGAHRETQYF. Written as DNA, the CDR3 is TGTGCCAGTAGTATAACAGGGGCCCACCGAGAGACCCAGTACTTC. V and J are TRBV19 and TRBJ2-5; TRBD1 matches 7 bases. Unmatched junction bases numbered 7, after V lost 2 bases and J lost 4 bases. The CDR3 is 15 residues long. CDR1 is LNHDA, CDR2 SQIVND, per germline (reference sequence). The variable domain in full, with the rest retrieved from reference TRBV19 and TRBJ2-5, is DGGITQSPKYLFRKEGQNVTLSCEQNLNHDAMYWYRQDPGQGLRLIYYSQIVNDFQKGDIAEGYSVSREKKESFPLTVTSAQKNPTAFYLCASSITGAHRETQYFGPGTRLLVL.

This clone was detected a few times. The chain combines TRBV6-5 with TRBJ1-5; the match to TRBD1 covers 10 bases. Germline assignment: CDR1 MNHEY and CDR2 SVGAGI. This CDR3 is built from 14 residues. Unmatched junction bases numbered 5, after V lost 6 bases and J lost 6 bases. The CDR3 region is CASRGTGEGQPQHF. The CDR3 DNA reads TGTGCCAGCAGGGGGACAGGGGAGGGTCAGCCCCAGCATTTT.

V is TRBV6-1 and J is TRBJ2-1; 12 bases are a match to TRBD2. Germline lookup yields CDR1 MNHNS and CDR2 SASEGT. This CDR3 is 16 amino acids long. Trimming cost V 3 bases and J 4 bases; bases outside gene matches: 4. CDR3 DNA sequence: TGTGCCAGCAGTGACCCCCTAGCGGGGGGGTACAATGAGCAGTTCTTC. Its protein is CASSDPLAGGYNEQFF.

The genes are TRBV19 and TRBJ2-3; 7 bases line up with TRBD1. Germline values: CDR1 LNHDA, CDR2 SQIVND (reference sequence). This CDR3 is 14 amino acids long. J gave up 2 bases and V 3 bases, and 2 bases lay outside the gene matches. The CDR3 region has the DNA TGTGCCAGTAGTATGACAGGGAACACAGATACGCAGTATTTT. Translated: CASSMTGNTDTQYF.

The chain joins TRBV19 to TRBJ1-1; D might be TRBD1 (6 bases). Trimming stripped 2 bases from V and 12 bases from J, with 16 bases between. Germline lookup yields CDR1 LNHDA and CDR2 SQIVND (reference sequence). The CDR3 sequence is 13 residues long. CDR3 bases: TGTGCCAGTAGTATATCAGGGGCTGGTGTGTCTTTCTTT. Translation: CASSISGAGVSFF.

V is TRBV7-9 and J is TRBJ2-1, with 10 bases aligning to TRBD1. The CDR3 is 16 residues long. Germline loops: CDR1 SEHNR, CDR2 FQNEAQ (reference sequence). After removal of 2 bases from V and 6 bases from J, the junction contained 7 bases not matched to a gene. The CDR3 is CASSLLGTGVGNEQFF. DNA of the CDR3: TGTGCCAGCAGCTTATTGGGGACAGGGGTGGGCAATGAGCAGTTCTTC.

The chain carries TRBV15 and TRBJ2-5; 9 bases line up with TRBD2. This CDR3 is 14 amino acids long. Germline CDR1 is LNHNV and CDR2 is YYDKDF (reference sequence). V gave up 7 bases and J gave up 1 base; unmatched junction bases: 4. For the CDR3, the DNA is TGTGCCACCAACCAAGCGGGAGGCCAAGAGACCCAGTACTTC. It yields the protein CATNQAGGQETQYF.

The chain employs TRBV7-9 and TRBJ2-7; D not resolved. The germline CDR1 and CDR2 sequences are SEHNR and FQNEAQ (reference sequence). Trimming removed 2 bases from V and 4 bases from J, with 15 bases in between. This CDR3 has 15 residues. CDR3 region: CASSLKGLSLYEQYF. CDR3 nucleotides: TGTGCCAGCAGCTTAAAAGGCCTCTCCCTGTACGAGCAGTACTTC.

The chain joins TRBV18 to TRBJ1-6; 9 bases are a match to TRBD1. From germline, CDR1 is KGHSH and CDR2 LQKENI. The junction had 6 bases not matched to a gene; V was cut back by 2 bases and J by 1 base. The CDR3 sequence is 18 residues long. Here the CDR3 DNA reads TGTGCCAGCTCACCAACACCGGGACAGGGTTCCTATAATTCACCCCTCCACTTT. Translated, it gives CASSPTPGQGSYNSPLHF.

This rearrangement joins TRBV5-6 to TRBJ2-7, with 11 bases matching TRBD1. CDR3 length: 14 residues. Germline values: CDR1 SGHDT, CDR2 YYEEEE. V trimming: 4 bases; J trimming: 3 bases; junction bases outside the gene matches: 3. This CDR3 reads CASSPGTGGYEQYF. CDR3 coding DNA: TGTGCCAGCAGCCCCGGGACAGGGGGCTACGAGCAGTACTTC.

This clone occurred a few times. V gene TRBV9 combines with J gene TRBJ2-2, with D tentatively TRBD1 (5 bases). The CDR3 covers 14 residues. From germline, CDR1 is SGDLS and CDR2 YYNGEE. V was clipped by 3 bases and J by 3 bases, with 9 bases between them. CDR3 in DNA: TGTGCCAGCAGCGACCGACAGTACACCGGGGAGCTGTTTTTT. This sequence encodes CASSDRQYTGELFF.

The chain joins TRBV4-1 to TRBJ1-2; D gene ambiguous. Trimming cost V 0 bases and J 0 bases, with 8 bases left between them. CDR1 and CDR2 (germline): MGHRA, YSYEKL. The CDR3 spans 15 residues. As DNA, the CDR3 is TGCGCCAGCAGCCAAGAATCAGCAGCTAACTATGGCTACACCTTC. Translating gives CASSQESAANYGYTF.

This clone appeared a few times. Here the CDR3 reads CASSFGTSVGETQYF. The CDR3 coding sequence is TGCGCCAGCAGCTTCGGGACTAGCGTGGGGGAGACCCAGTACTTC. The V and J genes are TRBV5-1 and TRBJ2-5, with 10 bases that match TRBD2. The CDR3 sequence is 15 residues long. Trimming cost V 2 bases and J 5 bases; bases outside gene matches: 6. Germline V gene lookup returns CDR1 SGHRS and CDR2 YFSETQ.

This clone was detected a few times. The gene calls are TRBV28 and TRBJ1-1; D is unclear. The V and J ends lost 3 bases and 6 bases respectively, with 11 bases between them. The CDR3 totals 13 residues. Germline-derived CDR1 and CDR2 are MDHEN and SYDVKM. CDR3 region: CASSLSFSAEAFF. CDR3 bases: TGTGCCAGCAGTTTGTCCTTTTCTGCTGAAGCTTTCTTT.

The V gene is TRBV7-2, the J gene TRBJ2-5, with 8 bases lining up with TRBD2. This CDR3 comprises 16 residues. Unmatched junction bases numbered 13, after V lost 6 bases and J lost 4 bases. The germline gives CDR1 SGHTA, CDR2 FQGNSA. CDR3 protein: CASRSPGSGSGETQYF. DNA of the CDR3: TGTGCCAGCAGGTCCCCTGGGAGCGGGAGCGGAGAGACCCAGTACTTC.

The sample holds one count of this clone. The CDR3 DNA reads as TGTGCCAGCAGCCCCGGGACAGGGGTTCTCGAGCAGTACTTC. Translating gives CASSPGTGVLEQYF. V is TRBV27 and J is TRBJ2-7, with TRBD1 matching over 10 bases. V lost 6 bases and J lost 6; bases outside the gene matches: 8. CDR1 is MNHEY and CDR2 is SMNVEV in the germline V gene (reference sequence). The CDR3 is 14 amino acids.

The chain carries TRBV9 and TRBJ2-3, with 14 bases fitting TRBD2. V gave up 2 bases and J gave up 6 bases; unmatched junction bases: 14. The CDR3 loop spans 19 amino acids. CDR1 SGDLS and CDR2 YYNGEE come from the germline V gene. The CDR3 sequence is CASSVATSGGGLEMDTQYF. The DNA for the CDR3 is TGTGCCAGCAGCGTGGCGACTAGCGGGGGGGGTTTGGAGATGGATACGCAGTATTTT.

This chain uses TRBV7-2 with TRBJ1-1; a weak D match, TRBD1 (5 bases). V lost 6 bases, J lost 2 bases, and 16 bases lay in between. The CDR3 has 15 residues. Germline V gene sequence: CDR1 SGHTA, CDR2 FQGNSA. CDR3 sequence (DNA): TGTGCCAGCAGTGTGTTAGGACAAGCTAACACTGAAGCTTTCTTT. Protein: CASSVLGQANTEAFF.